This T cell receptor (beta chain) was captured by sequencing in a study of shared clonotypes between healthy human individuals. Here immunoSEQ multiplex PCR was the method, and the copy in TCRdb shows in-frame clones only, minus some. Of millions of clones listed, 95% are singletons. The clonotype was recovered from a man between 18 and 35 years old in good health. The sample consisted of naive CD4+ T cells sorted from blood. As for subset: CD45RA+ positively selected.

The chain's CDR3 is CASGLAGGPFDEQFF. The CDR3 DNA is TGTGCTAGTGGTTTGGCGGGAGGGCCTTTCGATGAGCAGTTCTTC. The chain carries TRBV12-5 and TRBJ2-1; 8 bases match TRBD2. CDR3 length: 15 amino acids. V lost 1 base to trimming and J lost 8 bases; unmatched junction nucleotides: 7. Germline V gene sequence: CDR1 LGHNT, CDR2 FRNRAP.